This T cell receptor beta chain was captured by sequencing in a study of shared clonotypes between healthy human individuals. Study details: Every donor yielded three CD4 naive, three CD4 memory, two CD8 naive and one CD8 memory plate. Study-level results: Compared with memory subsets, naive subsets generally had larger estimated richness.

Some 30,000 T cell genomes (approximately 180 ng DNA) went into each sorted-subset replicate. Measured with immunoSEQ multiplex PCR; TCRdb has only the in-frame clones, and not every one. The table includes about 1.1 million clones, 60% to 80% detected once. Germline CDR1 and CDR2: SGHTA and FQGTGA. The CDR3 has 15 amino acids. Trimming removed 5 bases at V and 7 bases at J, with 17 bases between. With respect to this clone: As yet, its antigen is unknown.

The rearrangement joins TRBV7-3 to TRBJ1-4, with no clear D. This TCR came from a man aged 18 to 30 in good health. Some clones in this sample may be carry-over from other donors' samples. Sequenced: memory CD4+ T cells from PBMCs. The sample's subset: CD45RA-negative fraction. The CDR3 region has the DNA TGTGCCAGCAGCCCTGATTGCGGGCGGATTGAAAAACTGTTTTTT. Translation gives CASSPDCGRIEKLFF.